This T cell receptor (beta chain) was sequenced for a study of blood T cell repertoires in COVID-19 (dated by TCRdb to 2020 to 2022). Study-level background: Samples from collaborators originated in the United States, Italy and Spain and spanned both the acute and convalescent phases of COVID-19. The material from the prospective study consisted of cDNA or gDNA derived from T cells, B-cell-depleted T cells, or PBMCs. Deeply sampled blood TCRbeta repertoires from subjects exposed to, actively infected with, or recovered from COVID-19 were included in the dataset. A freely available public database, intended as a resource for researchers studying the immune response to SARS-CoV-2, is where the repertoires were released. Samples were obtained from the ongoing ImmuneRACE study (first 160 participants) and from over 1,000 subjects provided by 6 global collaborators. A de-identified subject ID, COVID-19 status, age in years and sex were almost always included in the sample metadata. Where available, HLA class I and class II types were obtained from metadata supplied by the sample provider rather than from assay-based typing.

Comments on this clone: What antigen it recognizes has not been identified. Base qualities are missing; no much larger clone stands one base away.

What the study reported, not specific to this receptor: The amount of clinical and demographic metadata varied by source and participant and was provided uncurated.

V loses 1 base of germline sequence and J loses 2 bases, and the interval between the two ends is 11 bases. The germline V gene yields KGHSH for CDR1 and LQKENI for CDR2. The CDR3 sequence holds 16 residues, the cysteine and phenylalanine included. This entry keeps only the CDR3 DNA: 48 bases, framed from base 1. Participants in the prospective study were aged roughly 18 to 89 years, lived in over 20 United States geographic areas, and enrolled through a virtual design. Cohort assignment in the prospective study relied on participant-reported clinical history from a screening survey and a study questionnaire. Recovered participants in ImmuneRACE Cohort 3 were defined by two consecutive negative NP/OP PCR tests, clearance by a healthcare professional, or resolution of symptoms. In the prospective study, mobile phlebotomists collected whole blood, serum and a nasopharyngeal or oropharyngeal swab from each participant. Participants in the prospective study had the option to provide additional blood draws and questionnaires over a roughly 2-month period. Prospective study blood samples were shipped either frozen or at room temperature before DNA extraction.

TCRbeta CDR3 regions were amplified from genomic DNA by means of the immunoSEQ Assay, a bias-controlled multiplex PCR. The original methods were these. The number of nucleated cells in each sample was estimated by amplification of reference gene primers within the assay. To quantify the absolute abundance of each unique TCRbeta CDR3 rearrangement, sequence reads were collapsed and filtered. For each sample, productive Simpson clonality was calculated by taking the square root of Simpson's diversity index across productive rearrangements. TCRdb holds this immuneACCESS table with in-frame rearrangements only. Some clones are missing; in checked studies, unresolved V genes explain under half, and the rest has no known cause. V, J and clone size derive from that table, while D and trimming were established from the DNA sequence. In this sample the table shows fewer than 350,000 clones, roughly 85% of which occur a single time. 2.5% of the sample belongs to the ten largest clones.

The clonotype originates from a woman in her fifties or sixties who had recovered from COVID-19. Sequenced material: PBMCs or T cells enriched from blood (not recorded which). Rearrangement joined TRBV18 to TRBJ2-2; no D gene call is confident. The CDR3 here reads CASSPLNSRNTGELFF. Here is the DNA: TGTGCCAGCTCACCACTGAACTCACGTAACACCGGGGAGCTGTTTTTT.